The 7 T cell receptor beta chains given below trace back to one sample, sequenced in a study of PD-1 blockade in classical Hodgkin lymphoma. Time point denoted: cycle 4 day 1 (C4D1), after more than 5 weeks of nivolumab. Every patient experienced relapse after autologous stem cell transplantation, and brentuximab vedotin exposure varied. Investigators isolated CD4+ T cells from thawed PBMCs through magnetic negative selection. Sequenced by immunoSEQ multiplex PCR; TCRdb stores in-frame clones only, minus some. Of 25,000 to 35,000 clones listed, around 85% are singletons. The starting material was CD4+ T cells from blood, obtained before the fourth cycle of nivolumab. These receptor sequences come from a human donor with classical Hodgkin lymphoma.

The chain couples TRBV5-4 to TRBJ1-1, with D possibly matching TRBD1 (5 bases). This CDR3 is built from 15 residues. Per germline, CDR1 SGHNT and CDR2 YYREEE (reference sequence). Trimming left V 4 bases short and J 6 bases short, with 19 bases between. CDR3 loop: CASSGKGLAVPEAFF. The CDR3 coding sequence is TGTGCCAGCAGCGGTAAGGGACTAGCAGTCCCTGAAGCTTTCTTT.

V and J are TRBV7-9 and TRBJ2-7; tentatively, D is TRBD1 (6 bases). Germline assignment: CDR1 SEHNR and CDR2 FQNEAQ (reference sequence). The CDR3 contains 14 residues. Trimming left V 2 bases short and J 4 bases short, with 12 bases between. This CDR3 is CASSLSGHLYEQYF. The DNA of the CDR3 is TGTGCCAGCAGCTTATCGGGACACCTTTACGAGCAGTACTTC.

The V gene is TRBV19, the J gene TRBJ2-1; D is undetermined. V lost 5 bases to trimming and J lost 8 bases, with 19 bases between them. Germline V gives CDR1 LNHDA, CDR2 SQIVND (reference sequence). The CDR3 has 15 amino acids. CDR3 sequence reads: CASSLRSPRSDEQFF. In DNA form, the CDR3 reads TGTGCCAGTAGTCTCCGGAGCCCCAGGTCGGATGAGCAGTTCTTC.

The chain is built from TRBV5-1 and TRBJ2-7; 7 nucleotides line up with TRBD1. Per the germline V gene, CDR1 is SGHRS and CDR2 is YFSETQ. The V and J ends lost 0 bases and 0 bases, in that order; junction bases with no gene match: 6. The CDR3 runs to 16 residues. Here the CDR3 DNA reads TGCGCCAGCAGCTTGGGCCGGGACAGATCCTCCTACGAGCAGTACTTC. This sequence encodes CASSLGRDRSSYEQYF.

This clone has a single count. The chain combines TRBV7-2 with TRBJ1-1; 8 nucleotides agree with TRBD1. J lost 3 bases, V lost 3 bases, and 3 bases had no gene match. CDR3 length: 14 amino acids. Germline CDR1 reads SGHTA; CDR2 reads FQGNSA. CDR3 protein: CASSFGQGYTEAFF. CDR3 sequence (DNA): TGTGCCAGCAGCTTCGGACAGGGCTACACTGAAGCTTTCTTT.

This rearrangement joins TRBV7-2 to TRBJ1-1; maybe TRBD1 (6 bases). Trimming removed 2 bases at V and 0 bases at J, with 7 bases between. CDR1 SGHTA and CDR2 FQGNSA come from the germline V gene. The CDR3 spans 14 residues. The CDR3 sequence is CASSLSGVNTEAFF. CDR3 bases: TGTGCCAGCAGCTTATCAGGGGTGAACACTGAAGCTTTCTTT.

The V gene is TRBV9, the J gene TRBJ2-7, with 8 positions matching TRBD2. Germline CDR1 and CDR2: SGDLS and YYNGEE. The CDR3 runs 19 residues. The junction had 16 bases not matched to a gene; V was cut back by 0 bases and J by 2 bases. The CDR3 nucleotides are TGTGCCAGCAGCGTAGTCCCCACAATCCGGGGGGGGGATACCTACGAGCAGTACTTC. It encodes CASSVVPTIRGGDTYEQYF.